This entry features one T cell receptor (beta chain) sequence. Its specificity is unknown. The data are from a study of vaccination effects on CD4 cells after COVID-19. V lost 5 bases and J lost 1, with 14 bases in between. The CDR3 totals 15 residues. The V gene's germline CDR1 is KGHSY and CDR2 FQNENV. Method: immunoSEQ multiplex PCR; TCRdb's copy keeps in-frame clones and lacks some. Of more than 55,000 clones listed, about 81% are singletons. Scientists isolated CD4+ T cells after a roughly 9-day culture period ended. Vaccination of participants consisted of two doses of either the BNT162b2 or mRNA-1273 vaccine.

This specimen consisted of CD4+ T cells from PBMCs cultured without peptide, obtained after COVID-19 vaccination. The sequence was obtained from a human donor who received a COVID-19 vaccine. The chain couples TRBV16 to TRBJ1-1; possible D gene TRBD1, 6 bases. The CDR3 DNA reads as TGTGCCAGCAGCAATTTATACAGGGCGAACACTGAAGCTTTCTTT. It encodes CASSNLYRANTEAFF.